Listed below are T cell receptor beta chains from one sample, sequenced in a study of CD8+CD57+ T cells in acquired aplastic anemia. In TCRdb, the reads were re-called with MiXCR into one record per CDR3 protein. The sample consists of more than 150,000 distinct CDR3 sequences, roughly 50% of them appearing once. Specimen: sorted CD4+, CD8+, or CD8+CD57+ T cells (not recorded which) from PBMCs. The receptors derive from a human donor with aplastic anemia. Both conserved end residues are part of each CDR3. Each record gives: V gene, D gene, J gene, clone size, CDR3 protein, CDR3 DNA. A D gene is named only where the DNA matches it firmly. Not all rows give a size; the values are once, few, many and, for expanded clones, a class.

>TRBV29-1|NA|TRBJ2-3|NA
CSVGVGGGTDTQYF
TGCAGCGTAGGTGTTGGTGGGGGCACAGATACGCAGTATTTT
>TRBV7-2|TRBD2|TRBJ2-3|many
CASIKTSGGADTQYF
TGTGCCAGTATTAAGACTAGCGGGGGAGCAGATACGCAGTATTTT
>TRBV20-1|NA|TRBJ2-7|NA
CSAREQGRGYEQYF
TGCAGTGCTAGAGAACAAGGACGGGGCTACGAGCAGTACTTC
>TRBV20-1|NA|TRBJ2-7|many
CSASKALHQYEQYF
TGCAGTGCTAGCAAAGCCCTCCACCAGTACGAGCAGTACTTC
>TRBV20-1|TRBD2|TRBJ2-5|NA
CSATSGDQETQYF
TGCAGTGCTACTAGCGGGGACCAAGAGACCCAGTACTTC
>TRBV20-1|NA|TRBJ1-2|NA
CSARRTSGNYGYTF
TGCAGTGCTAGGAGGACATCAGGGAACTATGGCTACACCTTC
>TRBV7-2|NA|TRBJ2-1|few
CASTTRETNEQFF
TGTGCCAGCACCACTAGGGAGACCAATGAGCAGTTCTTC
>TRBV20-1|NA|TRBJ1-2|many
CSAFESYGYTF
TGCAGTGCTTTTGAGTCCTATGGCTACACCTTC
>TRBV6-1|NA|TRBJ1-1|many
CASTGGLGNTEAFF
TGTGCCAGCACGGGGGGGCTAGGGAACACTGAAGCTTTCTTT
>TRBV10-3|TRBD2|TRBJ2-3|few
CAISVGGVDTQYF
TGTGCCATCAGTGTCGGGGGGGTGGATACGCAGTATTTT